In its sample, the clone carrying this T cell receptor (beta chain) was seen once. What it binds is unknown. The data derive from a study of blood T cell dynamics during melanoma immunotherapy. V was clipped by 6 bases and J by 6 bases; unmatched bases: 6. CDR1 is WSHSY and CDR2 is SAAADI in the germline V gene. This CDR3 comprises 13 residues. The study's findings and limits: The study could not tell melanoma-specific clones from general immune activation.

The protocol was immunoSEQ multiplex PCR, while the TCRdb copy is restricted to in-frame clones and leaves out a portion. Of around 12,000 clones in the sample, 70% to 90% were seen once. Stated time point: week 3, after first cycle of checkpoint inhibitor. This clonotype was obtained from a human donor with melanoma. The source was blood, collected from a patient treated with checkpoint blockade. The rearrangement uses TRBV10-2 and TRBJ2-7; TRBD1 matches at 9 bases. The CDR3 region has the DNA TGCGCCAGCAGGGGGACAGGGAGGGTCGAGCAGTACTTC. Its protein is CASRGTGRVEQYF.